The clone carrying this T cell receptor beta chain was seen repeatedly, ten times or more. What it recognizes is unknown. The sample belongs to a study of T cells in Graves' hyperthyroidism and ophthalmopathy. Findings and caveats of the study: Appearing also in blood were most of the thyroid clonotypes expanded above 0.001.

Exclusion criteria comprised uncontrolled infection, other autoimmune disease, pregnancy or lactation. The diagnoses drew upon clinical symptoms, serum thyroxine and TRAb, thyroid ultrasound and orbital computed tomography. Amplified TCR beta CDR3 regions came from RNA transcripts. The TCR CDR3 was amplified in a first-round RT-PCR using the HTBI primer set. TCRdb re-called the multiplex PCR reads with MiXCR, one entry per CDR3 protein. Here the sample spans around 620,000 distinct CDR3 sequences, about 43% being singletons. V gave up 3 bases and J gave up 5 bases, with 11 bases separating them. Germline-derived CDR1 and CDR2 are LNHDA and SQIVND (reference sequence). This CDR3 spans 14 amino acids.

Material for sequencing was peripheral blood or thyroid tissue (not recorded which). This clonotype originated in an adult woman with Graves' disease, either hyperthyroidism or ophthalmopathy (not recorded which). The rearrangement joins TRBV19 to TRBJ1-5, with D perhaps TRBD1 (5 bases). The CDR3 sequence is CASSMGGDHQPQHF. CDR3 nucleotide sequence: TGTGCCAGTAGTATGGGGGGGGACCATCAGCCCCAGCATTTT.